This T cell receptor beta chain is drawn from a study of cytomegalovirus exposure and HLA in healthy donors. This PCR relied on a set of 60 Vbeta primers and 13 Jbeta primers. Clones were read by immunoSEQ multiplex PCR, and TCRdb kept only the in-frame ones, dropping some. The table lists some 200,000 clones. Nominal health characterized the donors when sampled, though unrecorded immune exposures were likely. With respect to this clone: Its cognate antigen is unknown.

CDR3 length equals 14 residues. Looked up from germline, CDR1 is GTSNPN and CDR2 is SVGIG (reference sequence). V was clipped by 1 base and J by 1 base, with 11 bases between them. General study findings and limits: Published work reported that the classifier diagnosed cytomegalovirus status with high specificity and sensitivity. Donors belonging to an Asian-associated ancestry cluster reportedly showed fewer N-insertions in productive TCRs than the 666-donor mean, according to what a later analysis found. As confirmed in vitro, three CMV-associated chains were specific for CMV antigens.

The material sequenced was PBMCs. This chain joins TRBV30 and TRBJ2-7, with D hard to call. The source is a young woman in good health and CMV-seropositive. The CDR3 nucleotides are TGTGCCTGGAGTGGCAGTTTTTATTCCTACGAGCAGTACTTC. This translates into CAWSGSFYSYEQYF.